This TCR beta chain derives from a study of T cells expressing NK-cell markers. Reprocessing the 5' RACE reads, TCRdb reports a single entry for every CDR3 protein and omits DNA. The sample's table shows a few hundred thousand distinct CDR3 sequences. Sample: blood T cells: a sorted CD56 or NKG2C T cell subset, CD4+ or CD8+ T cells, or bulk PBMC T cells (not recorded which). The source of this sequence is a woman in her forties or fifties in good health.

The CDR3 sequence: CASSRQTLYNEQFF. The rearrangement links TRBV7-2 to TRBJ2-1; TCRdb's D gene call, TRBD1, goes unchecked for lack of DNA. In germline, CDR1 is SGHTA, CDR2 FQGNSA. The length of the CDR3 is 14 residues.